This T cell receptor (beta chain) was sequenced during a study of T cell responses to AZD1222 COVID-19 vaccine. Study results and caveats: Across spike, vaccine-associated CD4 TCRs were found, dominant at 160-218 and 743-854.

Assay used: immunoSEQ multiplex PCR; TCRdb lists only in-frame clones, some missing. The sample yields 150,000 to 200,000 clones, approximately 90% seen once. Turning to this clone: Its antigen is unidentified.

The CDR3 contains 11 residues. The germline V gene has CDR1 SGHAT and CDR2 FQNNGV. Trimming pared 5 bases from V and 3 bases from J, leaving 5 bases between. Second-dose schedules of about 4 or about 12 weeks were combined. The chain carries TRBV11-2 and TRBJ2-7, with unresolved D. Sequencing was performed on peripheral blood, taken 28 days after the second AZD1222 dose. This clonotype was sampled from an adult who received the AZD1222 COVID-19 vaccine. CDR3 protein: CASSQIYEQYF. The CDR3 DNA sequence: TGTGCCAGCAGCCAAATCTACGAGCAGTACTTC.